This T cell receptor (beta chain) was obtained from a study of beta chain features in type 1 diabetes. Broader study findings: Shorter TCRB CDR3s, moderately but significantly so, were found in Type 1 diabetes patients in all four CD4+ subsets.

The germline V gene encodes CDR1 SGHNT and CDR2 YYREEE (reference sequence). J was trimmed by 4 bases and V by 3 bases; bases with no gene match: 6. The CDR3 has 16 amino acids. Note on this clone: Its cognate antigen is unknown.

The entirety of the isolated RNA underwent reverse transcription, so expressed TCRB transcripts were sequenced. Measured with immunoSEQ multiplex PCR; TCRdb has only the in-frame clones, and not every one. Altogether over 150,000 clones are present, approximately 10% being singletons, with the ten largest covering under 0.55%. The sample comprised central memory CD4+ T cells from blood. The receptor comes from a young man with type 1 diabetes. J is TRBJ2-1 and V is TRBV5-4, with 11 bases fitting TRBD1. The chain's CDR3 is CASSYRGQGGYNEQFF. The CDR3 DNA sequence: TGTGCCAGCAGCTACCGGGGACAGGGGGGTTACAATGAGCAGTTCTTC.